This T cell receptor beta chain is drawn from a study of OX40 agonist ivuxolimab in advanced cancers. TCRdb's table, derived via immunoSEQ multiplex PCR, lists solely in-frame clones and lacks some. The table includes some 64,000 clones, more than 70% detected once. J was trimmed by 2 bases and V by 6 bases; bases with no gene match: 4. Germline V lookup: CDR1 ENHRY, CDR2 SYGVKD. CDR3 length: 15 residues. Regarding the study as a whole: Undetermined was the antigen specificity of the expanded peripheral T cells.

This clone was counted between two and nine times. The antigen remains undetermined. It was autoimmune disease history or systemic immunosuppression that excluded patients. The V call is TRBV10-3, the J call TRBJ1-6; TRBD1 matches 7 bases. Sequences were derived from CD4+ or CD8+ T cells sorted from blood, sampled in a trial of the OX40 agonist ivuxolimab. This receptor was taken from an adult with an advanced solid tumor such as melanoma, head and neck, liver or kidney cancer. CDR3 bases: TGTGCCATCAGACAGGGGCGGACCTATAATTCACCCCTCCACTTT. The encoded protein is CAIRQGRTYNSPLHF.